A single sample gave rise to the 27 T cell receptor beta chains below, sequenced in a study of T-cell memory formation after mild COVID-19. TCRdb fed the 5' RACE reads into MiXCR, producing one record per CDR3 protein. The table includes about 300,000 distinct CDR3 sequences, 19% detected once. The sequenced sample consisted of PBMCs or a T cell subset sorted from them (not recorded which). The source of these receptors is a man younger than 35 who had mild COVID-19 (a few samples of this study predate the infection). Cell type and time point are not known.

This clonotype was seen only a few times. The rearrangement links TRBV29-1 to TRBJ2-5; the D is unclear. The CDR3 sequence is 15 residues long. Germline V gene data show CDR1 as SQVTM and CDR2 as ANQGSEA. With 8 bases removed from V and 1 base from J, the gap between germline ends came to 20 bases. In DNA, the CDR3 is TGCAGCACTCCACGCCCCTCAAGGCTCCAAGAGACCCAGTACTTC. Translating gives CSTPRPSRLQETQYF.

This clonotype was observed a handful of times. The chain has TRBV29-1 and TRBJ2-1; the D call may be TRBD1 or TRBD2 (5 bases each). V dropped 7 bases and J dropped 0 bases, with 13 bases sitting between them. The CDR3 loop spans 14 amino acids. CDR1 is SQVTM and CDR2 is ANQGSEA in the germline V gene. The CDR3 spells CSARDVSSYNEQFF. The CDR3 DNA follows: TGCAGCGCCAGGGACGTTTCCTCCTACAATGAGCAGTTCTTC.

This chain connects TRBV7-9 to TRBJ2-1; D assignment may be TRBD1 or TRBD2 (5 bases each). The CDR3 totals 13 residues. The germline V and J ends were trimmed by 0 bases and 8 bases, with 8 bases remaining between them. Germline V gene sequence: CDR1 SEHNR, CDR2 FQNEAQ (reference sequence). In DNA form, the CDR3 reads TGTGCCAGCAGCTTAGCCGGGACGCATGAGCAGTTCTTC. Its translation is CASSLAGTHEQFF.

The sample holds a few counts of this clonotype. The J gene is TRBJ2-3, the V gene TRBV7-9, with 11 bases fitting TRBD1. The germline V gene has CDR1 SEHNR and CDR2 FQNEAQ (reference sequence). This CDR3 region has 16 residues. V dropped 3 bases and J dropped 4; count of bases not matched to a gene: 6. CDR3 region: CASSFPRTGGSDTQYF. As DNA, the CDR3 is TGTGCCAGCAGCTTCCCCCGGACAGGGGGCTCAGATACGCAGTATTTT.

This clonotype was seen a handful of times. The V gene is TRBV6-1, the J gene TRBJ2-7; D not resolved. Germline CDR1 MNHNS, CDR2 SASEGT. V was cut by 7 bases and J by 2 bases, with 12 bases left in between. The CDR3 has 13 amino acids. The CDR3 DNA sequence: TGTGCCAGCACTTCGACACTTACCTACGAGCAGTACTTC. It translates to CASTSTLTYEQYF.

V gene TRBV5-1 combines with J gene TRBJ2-2; D gene uncertain. Germline V lookup: CDR1 SGHRS, CDR2 YFSETQ. Trimming cost V 0 bases and J 6 bases, with 9 bases left between them. This CDR3 spans 14 amino acids. CDR3 DNA sequence: TGCGCCAGCAGCTTGGTCCCCGGGTCCGGGGAGCTGTTTTTT. It is translated as CASSLVPGSGELFF.

V gene TRBV7-2 combines with J gene TRBJ1-5, with 8 bases identical to TRBD1. The CDR3 has 16 amino acids. Germline CDR1 and CDR2: SGHTA and FQGNSA. Trimming removed 5 bases from V and 7 bases from J; junction bases left unmatched: 13. CDR3: CASSPQLTDRGQPQHF. CDR3 nucleotide sequence: TGTGCCAGCAGCCCCCAACTGACCGACAGGGGACAGCCCCAGCATTTT.

This chain links TRBV4-1 with TRBJ2-7, with TRBD1 identical over 7 bases. The CDR3 runs to 16 residues. V gave up 0 bases and J gave up 3 bases; unmatched junction bases: 8. Germline V lookup: CDR1 MGHRA, CDR2 YSYEKL. The CDR3, as DNA: TGCGCCAGCAGCCAAGAGGGGGTGACAGGGATCTACGAGCAGTACTTC. It encodes CASSQEGVTGIYEQYF.

In its sample, this clonotype was seen many times. V is TRBV4-3 and J is TRBJ2-2, with 7 positions matching TRBD2. Trimming at V came to 0 bases and at J to 6 bases, leaving 1 base not matched to a gene. The length of the CDR3 is 14 residues. Germline V gene data show CDR1 as LGHNA and CDR2 as YSLEER. Here the CDR3 reads CASSQEGGAGELFF. The CDR3 nucleotides read TGCGCCAGCAGCCAAGAGGGAGGGGCCGGGGAGCTGTTTTTT.

The chain uses TRBV6-2 or TRBV6-3 and TRBJ1-5; D not resolved. The CDR3 is 15 amino acids. V shed 2 bases and J shed 4 bases, with 12 bases lying between them. Germline assignment: CDR1 MNHEY and CDR2 SVGEGT. The CDR3 spells CASSYGQVGNQPQHF. CDR3 in DNA: TGTGCCAGCAGTTACGGTCAGGTCGGGAATCAGCCCCAGCATTTT.

The genes are TRBV4-3 and TRBJ2-7, with D uncertain. Germline CDR1 LGHNA, CDR2 YSLEER. Deletions cut 6 bases from V and 4 bases from J, with 10 bases between. CDR3 length: 12 amino acids. The CDR3 DNA follows: TGCGCCAGCAGACATAGGGTGTACGAGCAGTACGTC. It encodes CASRHRVYEQYV.

This rearrangement joins TRBV20-1 to TRBJ2-1, with D tentatively TRBD1 (6 bases). V was clipped by 5 bases and J by 0 bases, with 11 bases between them. Germline lookup yields CDR1 DFQATT and CDR2 SNEGSKA (reference sequence). The CDR3 is 14 amino acids. The CDR3 sequence is CSAQPGASYNEQFF. The DNA for the CDR3 is TGCAGTGCTCAGCCAGGGGCCTCCTACAATGAGCAGTTCTTC.

This clonotype occurred a few times. This chain links TRBV29-1 with TRBJ2-3; D is unresolved. CDR3 length: 14 residues. Germline CDR1 reads SQVTM; CDR2 reads ANQGSEA. V lost 6 bases, J lost 1 base, and 14 bases lay in between. The CDR3: CSVQDDRRTDTQYF. The CDR3 DNA reads TGCAGCGTCCAAGATGACCGACGCACAGATACGCAGTATTTT.

The J gene is TRBJ1-1, the V gene TRBV5-1, with TRBD1 matching 9 bases. V lost 6 bases, J lost 4 bases, and 10 bases stayed unmatched. The CDR3 spans 15 residues. Germline values: CDR1 SGHRS, CDR2 YFSETQ. For the CDR3, the DNA is TGCGCCAGCACCTCCCAGGGACAGGGTTTCACTGAAGCTTTCTTT. Its translation: CASTSQGQGFTEAFF.

This clonotype showed up just a few times. The chain couples TRBV6-5 to TRBJ2-1; D is possibly TRBD2 (6 bases). CDR1 and CDR2 from the germline V gene are MNHEY and SVGAGI. The CDR3 contains 13 residues. Trimming took off 6 bases at V and 7 bases at J, with 13 bases between the two ends. CDR3 amino acids: CASRTPAGNEQFF. The CDR3 DNA follows: TGTGCCAGCAGGACACCCGCGGGGAATGAGCAGTTCTTC.

This clonotype appeared a few times. The gene calls are TRBV5-1 and TRBJ2-2; the match to TRBD2 covers 8 bases. Germline assignment: CDR1 SGHRS and CDR2 YFSETQ. This CDR3 comprises 15 residues. Germline trimming cut 4 bases from V and 6 bases from J; bases unmatched to any gene: 8. The CDR3 DNA reads as TGCGCCAGCAGCCCCACTAGCGGCGGATCCGGGGAGCTGTTTTTT. This sequence encodes CASSPTSGGSGELFF.

This clonotype came up a few times. The chain is built from TRBV25-1 and TRBJ2-7, with D tentatively TRBD2 (6 bases). The ends were cut back, 3 bases at V and 0 bases at J, with 15 bases in the middle. CDR1 is MGHDK and CDR2 is SYGVNS in the germline V gene. The CDR3 consists of 16 residues. CDR3 bases: TGTGCCAGCAGTGAGACGGAGGGGCCGAACTCCTACGAGCAGTACTTC. Amino acid sequence: CASSETEGPNSYEQYF.

This clonotype was observed a few times. V usage is TRBV12-3 or TRBV12-4 and J usage is TRBJ2-3, with 10 bases matching TRBD1. The CDR3 covers 16 residues. V gave up 5 bases and J gave up 3 bases; unmatched junction bases: 8. The CDR3 bases are TGTGCCAGCAGTCTCCGGACAGGGGGAATTACAGATACGCAGTATTTT. Translating gives CASSLRTGGITDTQYF.

The gene calls are TRBV7-9 and TRBJ2-7; 9 bases fit TRBD1. The CDR3 loop spans 15 amino acids. Per germline, CDR1 SEHNR and CDR2 FQNEAQ (reference sequence). Unmatched junction bases numbered 9, after V lost 5 bases and J lost 4 bases. The CDR3 region has the DNA TGTGCCAGCAGCATCGGGACAGGGAGGACGTACGAGCAGTACTTC. Amino acid sequence: CASSIGTGRTYEQYF.

The V gene is TRBV19, the J gene TRBJ2-1; 8 nucleotides line up with TRBD1. CDR3 length: 14 residues. J lost 7 bases, V lost 3 bases, and 5 bases had no gene match. Germline V lookup: CDR1 LNHDA, CDR2 SQIVND (reference sequence). In DNA form, the CDR3 reads TGTGCCAGTAGTATCCAGGGGGCGCAGAATGAGCAGTTCTTC. Amino acid sequence: CASSIQGAQNEQFF.

The genes are TRBV9 and TRBJ2-7; D is undetermined. The CDR3 has 16 residues. Trimming took off 0 bases at V and 4 bases at J, with 17 bases between the two ends. Germline CDR1 reads SGDLS; CDR2 reads YYNGEE. In DNA form, the CDR3 reads TGTGCCAGCAGCGTAGTAAGGTCCAACCAAGGGTACGAGCAGTACGTC. It translates to CASSVVRSNQGYEQYV.

This clonotype showed up just a few times. This chain uses TRBV5-1 with TRBJ1-2; a possible D gene is TRBD1 (6 bases). Deletions cut 4 bases from V and 1 base from J, with 14 bases between. Germline lookup yields CDR1 SGHRS and CDR2 YFSETQ. This CDR3 has 15 amino acids. This chain's CDR3 is CASSDRDTYNYGYTF. In DNA, the CDR3 is TGCGCCAGCAGCGACCGGGACACCTATAACTATGGCTACACCTTC.

In this sample, this clonotype turned up a few times. The chain combines TRBV4-2 with TRBJ2-7; weak D call: TRBD2 (6 bases). The germline gives CDR1 LGHNA, CDR2 YNFKEQ. The CDR3 totals 13 residues. V was pared by 4 bases and J by 3 bases, with 10 bases between. The CDR3 is CASSPGLGYEQYV. DNA of the CDR3: TGTGCCAGCAGCCCGGGACTCGGCTACGAGCAGTACGTC.

Only a few counts were recorded for this clonotype. The CDR3 region has the DNA TGCGCCAGCAGCCAAGGGGTAAGGGCGAGCACTGAAGCTTTCTTT. It is translated as CASSQGVRASTEAFF. The chain employs TRBV4-3 and TRBJ1-1, with no clear D. Per the germline V gene, CDR1 is LGHNA and CDR2 is YSLEER. There are 15 residues in the CDR3. V lost 1 base and J lost 4, with 13 bases in between.

The chain combines TRBV7-9 with TRBJ2-2, with 9 bases that match TRBD1. V was pared by 3 bases and J by 2 bases, with 4 bases of the junction left unmatched. Germline CDR1 reads SEHNR; CDR2 reads FQNEAQ (reference sequence). CDR3 size: 16 residues. This CDR3 is CASSFSGQGNTGELFF. The CDR3 bases are TGTGCCAGCAGCTTCTCGGGACAGGGTAACACCGGGGAGCTGTTTTTT.

V is TRBV7-8 and J is TRBJ2-6; 9 nucleotides agree with TRBD2. CDR3 size: 15 residues. Germline values: CDR1 SGHVS, CDR2 FQNEAQ. J gave up 5 bases and V 3 bases, and 2 bases lay outside the gene matches. The CDR3 loop reads CASSLGTSRANVLTF. CDR3 bases: TGTGCCAGCAGCTTGGGGACTAGCCGGGCCAACGTCCTGACTTTC.

This clonotype was detected only a few times. The chain couples TRBV28 to TRBJ2-5; either TRBD1 or TRBD2 may supply D (5 bases each). CDR1 is MDHEN, CDR2 SYDVKM, per germline. The CDR3 covers 15 residues. V lost 6 bases and J lost 2, with 16 bases in between. The CDR3 nucleotides are TGTGCCAGCAGCCGAGGGGCCCGAGCGCAAGAGACCCAGTACTTC. Amino acid sequence: CASSRGARAQETQYF.